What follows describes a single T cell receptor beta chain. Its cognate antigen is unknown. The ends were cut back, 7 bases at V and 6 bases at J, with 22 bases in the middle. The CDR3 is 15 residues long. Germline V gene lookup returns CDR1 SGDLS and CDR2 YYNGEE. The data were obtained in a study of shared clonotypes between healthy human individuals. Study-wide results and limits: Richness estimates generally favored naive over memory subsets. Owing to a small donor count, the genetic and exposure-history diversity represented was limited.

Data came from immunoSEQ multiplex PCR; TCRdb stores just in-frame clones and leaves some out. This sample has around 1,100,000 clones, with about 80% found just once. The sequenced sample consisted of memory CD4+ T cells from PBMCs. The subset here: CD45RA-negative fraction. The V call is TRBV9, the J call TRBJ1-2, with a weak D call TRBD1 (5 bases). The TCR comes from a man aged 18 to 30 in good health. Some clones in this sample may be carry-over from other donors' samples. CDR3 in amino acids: CASSIHGAQADGYTF. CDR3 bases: TGTGCCAGCTCCATACACGGGGCGCAGGCCGATGGCTACACCTTC.